These 5 T cell receptor beta chains came from one sample sequenced in a study of vaccination and CD4 T cells after COVID-19 (dated 2022 in TCRdb). Receptors were amplified or captured by PCR. The listed sequencing device is Illumina iSeq 100. TCR sequencing of DNA from cultured CD4+ T cells used the Oncomine TCR Beta short-read assay at the Johns Hopkins FTIC core. Starting from the raw public reads, TCRdb applied fastp trimming at Q25, assembled clones with MiXCR and retained in-frame beta chains. Rows are combined by CDR3 protein, so each entry shows the most common genes and DNA. This sample comprises about 4,300 distinct CDR3 sequences, 50% to 65% of them detected only once. The top ten clonotypes cover 30% to 40% of the sample. What these receptors recognize is not known. This specimen's treatment or condition label, interpreted: roughly 11-day PBMC culture with coronavirus spike peptide pools or control peptides (ViraFEST assay). CD4+ T cells from unexposed donors were collected before the COVID-19 pandemic (2011-2018).

Sequencing input: CD4+ T cells from blood, cultured in vitro. The receptors derive from a human donor in good health.

The rearrangement joins TRBV5-1 to TRBJ1-1; a weak D match, TRBD1 (5 bases). Trimming cost V 0 bases and J 10 bases, with 13 bases left between them. The germline CDR1 and CDR2 sequences are SGHRS and YFSETQ. The CDR3 is made up of 13 amino acids. The CDR3 DNA reads TGCGCCAGCAGCTTGGCCGGGCAGAGGGGAGCTTTCTTT. Its protein is CASSLAGQRGAFF.

J is TRBJ1-5 and V is TRBV6-2 or TRBV6-3; D ambiguous. Germline V gene lookup returns CDR1 MNHEY and CDR2 SVGEGT. Trimming stripped 8 bases from V and 7 bases from J, with 21 bases between. CDR3 length: 15 amino acids. This CDR3 is CASLKSGSSGQPQHF. For the CDR3, the DNA is TGTGCCAGCCTTAAGTCCGGATCCTCTGGACAGCCCCAGCATTTT.

The J gene is TRBJ1-2, the V gene TRBV6-1; D is undetermined. The V and J ends lost 6 bases and 4 bases respectively, with 15 bases between them. Germline CDR1 MNHNS, CDR2 SASEGT. The CDR3 is made up of 14 amino acids. The CDR3 nucleotides read TGTGCCAGCAGGCTGACGATACAAACCTATGGCTACACCTTC. As protein: CASRLTIQTYGYTF.

V and J are TRBV9 and TRBJ2-5; 13 bases fit TRBD2. Germline V lookup: CDR1 SGDLS, CDR2 YYNGEE. V dropped 3 bases and J dropped 5; count of bases not matched to a gene: 4. This CDR3 is 15 amino acids long. CDR3 nucleotide sequence: TGTGCCAGCAGCGCGACTAGCGGGGGGTGGGAGACCCAGTACTTC. Translation gives CASSATSGGWETQYF.

V usage is TRBV2 and J usage is TRBJ2-1; TRBD1 aligns across 7 bases. Trimming took 7 bases from V and 0 from J; bases not matched to a gene: 6. This CDR3 region has 15 residues. Germline CDR1 SNHLY, CDR2 FYNNEI. The CDR3 reads CASMMGQSSYNEQFF. CDR3 in DNA: TGTGCCAGCATGATGGGACAGAGCTCCTACAATGAGCAGTTCTTC.